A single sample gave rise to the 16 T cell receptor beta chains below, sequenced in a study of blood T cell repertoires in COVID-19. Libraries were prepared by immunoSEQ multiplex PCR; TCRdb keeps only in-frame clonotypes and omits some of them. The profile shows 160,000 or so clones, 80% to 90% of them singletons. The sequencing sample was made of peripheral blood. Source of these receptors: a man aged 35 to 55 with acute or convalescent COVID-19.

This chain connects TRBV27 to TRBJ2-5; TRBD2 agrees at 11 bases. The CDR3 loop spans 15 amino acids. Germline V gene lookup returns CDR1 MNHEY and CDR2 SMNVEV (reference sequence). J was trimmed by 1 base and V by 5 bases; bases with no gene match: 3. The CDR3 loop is CASSKGTSGQETQYF. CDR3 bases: TGTGCCAGCAGTAAAGGGACTAGCGGCCAAGAGACCCAGTACTTC.

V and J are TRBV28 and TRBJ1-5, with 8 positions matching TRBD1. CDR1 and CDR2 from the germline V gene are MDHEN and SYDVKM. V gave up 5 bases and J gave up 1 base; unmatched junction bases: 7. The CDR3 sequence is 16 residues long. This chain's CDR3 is CASSTRTGKSNQPQHF. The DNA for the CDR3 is TGTGCCAGCAGTACCCGGACAGGGAAGAGCAATCAGCCCCAGCATTTT. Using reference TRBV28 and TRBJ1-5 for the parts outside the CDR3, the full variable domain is DVKVTQSSRYLVKRTGEKVFLECVQDMDHENMFWYRQDPGLGLRLIYFSYDVKMKEKGDIPEGYSVSREKKERFSLILESASTNQTSMYLCASSTRTGKSNQPQHFGDGTRLSIL.

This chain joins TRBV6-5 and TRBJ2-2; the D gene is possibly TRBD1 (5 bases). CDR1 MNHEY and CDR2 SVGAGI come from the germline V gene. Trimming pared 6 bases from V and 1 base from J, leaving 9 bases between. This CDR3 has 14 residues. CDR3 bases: TGTGCCAGCAGCAGAGACAGGAACACCGGGGAGCTGTTTTTT. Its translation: CASSRDRNTGELFF.

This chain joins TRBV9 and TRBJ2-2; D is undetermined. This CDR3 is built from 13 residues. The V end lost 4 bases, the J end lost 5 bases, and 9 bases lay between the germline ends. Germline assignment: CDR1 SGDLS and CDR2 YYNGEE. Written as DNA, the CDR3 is TGTGCCAGCAGCCGCGAACCGACCGGGGAGCTGTTTTTT. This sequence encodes CASSREPTGELFF. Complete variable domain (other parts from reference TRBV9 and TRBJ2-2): DSGVTQTPKHLITATGQRVTLRCSPRSGDLSVYWYQQSLDQGLQFLIQYYNGEERAKGNILERFSAQQFPDLHSELNLSSLELGDSALYFCASSREPTGELFFGEGSRLTVL.

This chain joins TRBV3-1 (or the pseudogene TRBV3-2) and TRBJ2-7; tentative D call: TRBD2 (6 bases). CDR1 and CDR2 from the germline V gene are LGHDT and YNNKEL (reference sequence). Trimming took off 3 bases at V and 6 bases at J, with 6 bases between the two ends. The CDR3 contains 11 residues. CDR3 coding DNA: TGTGCCAGCAGCCAGGGAGGCGAGCAGTACTTC. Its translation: CASSQGGEQYF.

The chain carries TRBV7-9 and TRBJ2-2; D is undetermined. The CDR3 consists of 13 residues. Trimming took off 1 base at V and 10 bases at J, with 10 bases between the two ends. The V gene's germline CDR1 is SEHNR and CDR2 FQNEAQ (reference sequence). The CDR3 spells CASSLGGPLELFF. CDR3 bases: TGTGCCAGCAGCTTAGGTGGCCCCTTGGAGCTGTTTTTT.

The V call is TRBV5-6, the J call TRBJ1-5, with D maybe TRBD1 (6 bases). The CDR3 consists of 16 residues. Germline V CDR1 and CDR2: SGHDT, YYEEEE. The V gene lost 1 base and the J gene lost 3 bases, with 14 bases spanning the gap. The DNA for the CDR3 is TGTGCCAGCAGCTTGCTAGGGGGAACCAACAATCAGCCCCAGCATTTT. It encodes CASSLLGGTNNQPQHF.

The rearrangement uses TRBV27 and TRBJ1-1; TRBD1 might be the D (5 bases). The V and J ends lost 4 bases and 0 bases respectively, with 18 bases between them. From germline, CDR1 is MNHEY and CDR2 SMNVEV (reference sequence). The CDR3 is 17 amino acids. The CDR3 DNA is TGTGCCAGCAGTTCCCCAAGGGGCTCCCTTGTGAACACTGAAGCTTTCTTT. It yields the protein CASSSPRGSLVNTEAFF.

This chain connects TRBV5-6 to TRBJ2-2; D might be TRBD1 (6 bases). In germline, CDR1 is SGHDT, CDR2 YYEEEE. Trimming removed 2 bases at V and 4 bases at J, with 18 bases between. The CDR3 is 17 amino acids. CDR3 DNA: TGTGCCAGCAGCTTAGTTTTGTCCAGGGGTGGCACCGGGGAGCTGTTTTTT. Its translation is CASSLVLSRGGTGELFF.

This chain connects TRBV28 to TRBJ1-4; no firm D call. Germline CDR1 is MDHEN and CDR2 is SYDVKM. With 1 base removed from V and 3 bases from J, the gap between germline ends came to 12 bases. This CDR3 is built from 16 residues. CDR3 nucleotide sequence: TGTGCCAGCAGTTTATCTCGCGTTCCCCCTAATGAAAAACTGTTTTTT. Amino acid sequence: CASSLSRVPPNEKLFF.

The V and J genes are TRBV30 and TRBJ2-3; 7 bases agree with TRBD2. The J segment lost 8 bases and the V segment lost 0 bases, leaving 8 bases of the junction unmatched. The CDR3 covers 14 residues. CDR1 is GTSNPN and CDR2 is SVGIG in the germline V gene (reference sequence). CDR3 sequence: CAWSVSASGGTQYF. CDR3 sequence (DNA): TGTGCCTGGAGTGTTTCGGCTAGCGGCGGTACGCAGTATTTT.

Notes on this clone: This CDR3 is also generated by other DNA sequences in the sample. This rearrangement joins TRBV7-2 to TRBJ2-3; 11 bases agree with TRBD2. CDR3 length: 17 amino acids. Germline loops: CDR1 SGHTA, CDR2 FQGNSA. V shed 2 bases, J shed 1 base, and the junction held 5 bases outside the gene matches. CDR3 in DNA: TGTGCCAGCAGCTTATCTCCTAGCGGGGGGCGCACAGATACGCAGTATTTT. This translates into CASSLSPSGGRTDTQYF.

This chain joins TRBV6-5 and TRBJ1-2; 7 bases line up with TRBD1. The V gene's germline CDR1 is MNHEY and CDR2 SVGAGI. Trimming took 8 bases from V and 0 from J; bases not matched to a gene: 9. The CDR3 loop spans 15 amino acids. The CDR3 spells CASPGGQGANYGYTF. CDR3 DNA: TGTGCCAGCCCGGGGGGGCAGGGGGCTAACTATGGCTACACCTTC.

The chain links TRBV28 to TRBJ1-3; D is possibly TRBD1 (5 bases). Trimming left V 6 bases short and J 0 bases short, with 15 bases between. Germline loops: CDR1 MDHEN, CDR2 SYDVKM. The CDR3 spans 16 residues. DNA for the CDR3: TGTGCCAGCAGCCCTTTACGGGACTTCTCTGGAAACACCATATATTTT. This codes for CASSPLRDFSGNTIYF.

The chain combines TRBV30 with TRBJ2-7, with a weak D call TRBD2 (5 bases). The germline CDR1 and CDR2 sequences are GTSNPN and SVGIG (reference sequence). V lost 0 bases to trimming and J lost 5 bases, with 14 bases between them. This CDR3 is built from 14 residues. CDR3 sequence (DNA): TGTGCCTGGAGTGTACGGCTGGGAGAGGACGAGCAGTACTTC. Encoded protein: CAWSVRLGEDEQYF.

CDR3 in amino acids: CASSPSRGRDTGELFF. CDR3 nucleotides: TGTGCCAGCAGCCCTTCGAGGGGGCGCGACACCGGGGAGCTGTTTTTT. The chain has TRBV5-4 and TRBJ2-2; 7 bases align to TRBD1. CDR3 length equals 16 residues. J lost 3 bases, V lost 4 bases, and 9 bases had no gene match. The germline gives CDR1 SGHNT, CDR2 YYREEE (reference sequence).